Presented here are 27 T cell receptor beta chains from one specimen sequenced in a study of T cell responses to AZD1222 COVID-19 vaccine. Repertoires were generated with immunoSEQ multiplex PCR, while TCRdb's copy carries only in-frame clones and drops some. Of about 93,000 clones listed, 80% to 90% are singletons. The material was peripheral blood, obtained on day 0 of AZD1222 vaccination. Receptor source: an adult in good health.

The V call is TRBV7-9, the J call TRBJ2-1; a weak D match, TRBD1 (9 bases). This CDR3 has 16 residues. V shed 6 bases and J shed 2 bases, with 17 bases lying between them. Germline-derived CDR1 and CDR2 are SEHNR and FQNEAQ (reference sequence). The CDR3 spells CASRPGGTGPYNEQFF. As DNA, the CDR3 is TGTGCCAGCAGACCGGGGGGGACAGGGCCCTACAATGAGCAGTTCTTC.

The chain couples TRBV18 to TRBJ1-3; 9 bases match TRBD1. Looked up from germline, CDR1 is KGHSH and CDR2 is LQKENI. V lost 5 bases, J lost 8 bases, and 7 bases stayed unmatched. This CDR3 has 14 amino acids. The CDR3 region is CASSSRTGEDTIYF. The CDR3 bases are TGTGCCAGCTCATCCCGGACAGGGGAAGACACCATATATTTT.

J is TRBJ2-1 and V is TRBV2; 7 bases match TRBD1. The length of the CDR3 is 15 residues. With 5 bases clipped from V and 6 bases from J, the junction kept 10 bases outside the gene matches. The germline V gene has CDR1 SNHLY and CDR2 FYNNEI. The CDR3 sequence is CASSKDRPSLNEQFF. CDR3 in DNA: TGTGCCAGCAGTAAGGACAGGCCGTCGCTCAATGAGCAGTTCTTC.

The rearrangement uses TRBV6-1 and TRBJ1-4; D not certain. Germline assignment: CDR1 MNHNS and CDR2 SASEGT. V was shortened by 0 bases and J by 10 bases, with 9 bases between the two germline ends. CDR3 length equals 13 residues. The CDR3 region is CASSEALVRKLFF. The CDR3 bases are TGTGCCAGCAGTGAAGCGCTTGTTAGAAAACTGTTTTTT.

The chain combines TRBV29-1 with TRBJ1-5; no firm D call. Germline values: CDR1 SQVTM, CDR2 ANQGSEA. Between the trimmed V and J ends, which lost 5 bases and 3 bases, there was a span of 8 bases. This CDR3 region has 12 residues. The CDR3 region has the DNA TGCAGCGTTACCTCGGACAATCAGCCCCAGCATTTT. It codes for CSVTSDNQPQHF.

V usage is TRBV6-5 and J usage is TRBJ1-6, with D unclear. The germline V and J ends were trimmed by 4 bases and 13 bases, with 11 bases remaining between them. This CDR3 is built from 12 residues. Germline V lookup: CDR1 MNHEY, CDR2 SVGAGI. CDR3 nucleotides: TGTGCCAGCAGTTCTCGGCGAACGCCCCTCCACTTT. Its translation is CASSSRRTPLHF.

This clone was detected only a few times. V gene TRBV5-5 combines with J gene TRBJ1-4; D is unresolved. The germline V gene has CDR1 SGHKS and CDR2 YYEKEE (reference sequence). The CDR3 loop spans 13 amino acids. Trimming took 0 bases from V and 8 from J, leaving 8 bases between them. The CDR3: CASSLALGEKLFF. The CDR3 nucleotides read TGTGCCAGCAGCTTGGCTCTTGGAGAAAAACTGTTTTTT.

The chain recombines TRBV19 with TRBJ1-2; no firm D call. The CDR3 length is 13 residues. CDR1 and CDR2 from the germline V gene are LNHDA and SQIVND (reference sequence). Trimming removed 4 bases from V and 5 bases from J, with 11 bases in between. CDR3: CASSKSLGYGYTF. The CDR3 coding sequence is TGTGCCAGTAGTAAATCGCTCGGTTATGGCTACACCTTC.

This chain joins TRBV7-9 and TRBJ1-4, with TRBD1 matching over 8 bases. Germline loops: CDR1 SEHNR, CDR2 FQNEAQ (reference sequence). CDR3 length: 15 residues. With V trimmed by 2 bases and J by 8 bases, 7 bases remained unmatched. CDR3 amino acids: CASSLSGQGGEKLFF. In nucleotides, the CDR3 is TGTGCCAGCAGCTTATCAGGACAGGGTGGCGAAAAACTGTTTTTT.

The chain has TRBV18 and TRBJ1-4, with a weak D call TRBD1 (6 bases). This CDR3 comprises 13 residues. CDR1 and CDR2 from the germline V gene are KGHSH and LQKENI. V was clipped by 2 bases and J by 13 bases, with 14 bases between them. In DNA form, the CDR3 reads TGTGCCAGCTCACCAGGGGGACATTTGATACTGTTTTTT. This translates into CASSPGGHLILFF.

The genes are TRBV2 and TRBJ2-3; 9 nucleotides line up with TRBD1. The V gene end was trimmed by 6 bases and the J gene end by 3 bases; junction bases not matched to a gene: 1. From germline, CDR1 is SNHLY and CDR2 FYNNEI. CDR3 length: 13 amino acids. CDR3 region: CASRDRGTDTQYF. CDR3 nucleotide sequence: TGTGCCAGCAGGGACAGGGGAACAGATACGCAGTATTTT.

The chain uses TRBV5-6 and TRBJ2-7; D might be TRBD1 or TRBD2, each matching 7 bases. This CDR3 has 13 amino acids. The germline V gene encodes CDR1 SGHDT and CDR2 YYEEEE. Deletions cut 10 bases from V and 2 bases from J, with 16 bases between. The CDR3 reads CASRGGGAYEQYF. In nucleotides, the CDR3 is TGTGCCTCCAGGGGGGGAGGCGCCTACGAGCAGTACTTC.

This sequence joins TRBV18 and TRBJ2-2; 11 positions agree with TRBD2. Germline V gene sequence: CDR1 KGHSH, CDR2 LQKENI. CDR3 length: 16 residues. Trimming took 4 bases from V and 5 from J; bases not matched to a gene: 6. CDR3 in amino acids: CASSQLAGAPTGELFF. The CDR3, as DNA: TGTGCCAGCTCACAACTAGCGGGGGCCCCAACCGGGGAGCTGTTTTTT.

The gene calls are TRBV4-2 and TRBJ2-5, with D tentatively TRBD2 (7 bases). Trimming pared 3 bases from V and 1 base from J, leaving 12 bases between. The germline CDR1 and CDR2 sequences are LGHNA and YNFKEQ. The CDR3 is 15 amino acids. Here the CDR3 reads CASSQGGAGQETQYF. The CDR3 DNA sequence: TGTGCCAGCAGCCAGGGGGGGGCAGGCCAAGAGACCCAGTACTTC.

V gene TRBV2 combines with J gene TRBJ1-2, with TRBD1 matching over 8 bases. The CDR3 length is 14 residues. CDR1 SNHLY and CDR2 FYNNEI come from the germline V gene. V lost 4 bases and J lost 5; bases outside the gene matches: 6. CDR3 residues: CASSGGQGRYGYTF. DNA for the CDR3: TGTGCCAGCAGTGGAGGACAGGGAAGGTATGGCTACACCTTC.

This chain uses TRBV3-1 (or the pseudogene TRBV3-2) with TRBJ2-3, with D hard to call. The CDR3 is 14 amino acids. CDR1 is LGHDT and CDR2 is YNNKEL in the germline V gene (reference sequence). V lost 1 base and J 6 bases, leaving 11 bases between the germline ends. The chain's CDR3 is CASSQGVGWDTQYF. The DNA for the CDR3 is TGTGCCAGCAGCCAAGGGGTGGGCTGGGATACGCAGTATTTT.

The chain has TRBV11-1 and TRBJ2-7; 7 bases line up with TRBD1. There are 14 residues in the CDR3. Germline V CDR1 and CDR2: SGHAT, FQDESV (reference sequence). V lost 5 bases and J lost 0; bases outside the gene matches: 4. The CDR3 region is CASSTGTDSYEQYF. The DNA for the CDR3 is TGTGCCAGCAGCACCGGGACAGACTCCTACGAGCAGTACTTC.

This clone was seen once. The chain carries TRBV19 and TRBJ1-2, with D uncertain. The CDR3 is 14 amino acids. In germline, CDR1 is LNHDA, CDR2 SQIVND (reference sequence). Trimming took 5 bases from V and 4 from J, leaving 14 bases between them. DNA for the CDR3: TGTGCCAGTAGTCGGTACAAAGAGAGCTATGGCTACACCTTC. This translates into CASSRYKESYGYTF.

This sequence joins TRBV3-1 (or the pseudogene TRBV3-2) and TRBJ1-1; D is perhaps TRBD1 (6 bases). Trimming shortened V by 6 bases and J by 6 bases, and 26 bases separated the two germline ends. Germline V CDR1 and CDR2: LGHDT, YNNKEL (reference sequence). The CDR3 totals 17 residues. The CDR3 DNA reads TGTGCCAGCAGAGGGGGAGCGACGGGTTCGAGAAGGGCTGAAGCTTTCTTT. As protein: CASRGGATGSRRAEAFF.

The genes are TRBV27 and TRBJ2-1; 7 bases line up with TRBD1. Losses at the gene ends were 6 bases for V and 3 bases for J; bases not matched to a gene: 5. This CDR3 has 14 residues. Germline V gene lookup returns CDR1 MNHEY and CDR2 SMNVEV (reference sequence). The CDR3 region is CASRPGQRYNEQFF. In DNA, the CDR3 is TGTGCCAGCAGGCCGGGACAGCGCTACAATGAGCAGTTCTTC.

The chain uses TRBV7-9 and TRBJ1-3; tentatively, D is TRBD1 (5 bases). Germline CDR1 reads SEHNR; CDR2 reads FQNEAQ (reference sequence). The CDR3 loop spans 16 amino acids. Between the trimmed V and J ends, which lost 0 bases and 0 bases, there was a span of 9 bases. The CDR3, as DNA: TGTGCCAGCAGCTTAGCGAGGGGTAGCTCTGGAAACACCATATATTTT. Translated, it gives CASSLARGSSGNTIYF.

The chain employs TRBV15 and TRBJ1-2; D gene unclear. Trimming left V 1 base short and J 3 bases short, with 18 bases between. This CDR3 has 17 residues. Germline lookup yields CDR1 LNHNV and CDR2 YYDKDF (reference sequence). The CDR3 nucleotides read TGTGCCACCAGCAGAGCCGGTGGGGAGTTAGTTGACTATGGCTACACCTTC. It translates to CATSRAGGELVDYGYTF.

The chain has TRBV6-5 and TRBJ1-1, with D maybe TRBD1 (5 bases). Germline loops: CDR1 MNHEY, CDR2 SVGAGI. Trimming cost V 6 bases and J 3 bases, with 11 bases left between them. The CDR3 loop spans 13 amino acids. The DNA of the CDR3 is TGTGCCAGCAGCAGGGAATTGGACACTGAAGCTTTCTTT. Protein: CASSRELDTEAFF.

V is TRBV5-1 and J is TRBJ1-4; D uncertain. Trimming took 5 bases from V and 8 from J, leaving 10 bases between them. The germline CDR1 and CDR2 sequences are SGHRS and YFSETQ. The CDR3 sequence is 12 residues long. CDR3 region: CASSRSGEKLFF. Written as DNA, the CDR3 is TGCGCCAGCAGTAGGAGTGGGGAAAAACTGTTTTTT.

The chain has TRBV27 and TRBJ2-3, with TRBD1 matching 8 bases. The V and J ends lost 6 bases and 2 bases, in that order; junction bases with no gene match: 7. The germline V gene has CDR1 MNHEY and CDR2 SMNVEV (reference sequence). This CDR3 is built from 15 residues. The CDR3 reads CASRLRDRYTDTQYF. As DNA, the CDR3 is TGTGCCAGCAGGCTCCGGGACAGGTACACAGATACGCAGTATTTT.

The genes are TRBV10-3 and TRBJ2-7, with 13 bases fitting TRBD2. The CDR3 loop spans 15 amino acids. The ends lost 3 bases at V and 6 bases at J; junction bases unmatched: 5. Germline V gene data show CDR1 as ENHRY and CDR2 as SYGVKD. The CDR3 loop reads CAISERLAGGGEQYF. The CDR3 region has the DNA TGTGCCATCAGTGAAAGACTAGCGGGAGGCGGCGAGCAGTACTTC.

The V gene is TRBV2, the J gene TRBJ2-7; the D is unclear. Germline CDR1 and CDR2: SNHLY and FYNNEI. This CDR3 spans 12 amino acids. The V gene lost 4 bases and the J gene lost 6 bases, with 10 bases spanning the gap. The CDR3 is CASSAAGGEQYF. The CDR3 DNA reads as TGTGCCAGCAGTGCGGCAGGCGGCGAGCAGTACTTC.